This record concerns one T cell receptor beta chain sequence. Its antigen is not yet known. Base qualities are not at hand, and no much larger clone is one base apart. The sample belongs to a study of identical twins (TCRdb year 2016). For the study in its entirety: To test whether fetal clonotypes persist, this study deep-sequenced TCR alpha and beta repertoires from monozygotic twins, from unrelated adults of various ages, and from cord blood. Replicate twin experiments were performed at different times using different library preparation protocols to rule out contamination. Study-level results and caveats: Invariant T cells such as MAIT and iNKT could partly confound zero-insertion analyses, though diverse VJ usage argued against this for most clonotypes. Compared with coincidental sharing between unrelated individuals, an excess of low generation-probability sequences was observed among out-of-frame TCR alpha sequences shared between twins. In beta out-of-frame sequences, excess twin sharing was weaker, because having fewer shared sequences lowered the signal-to-noise ratio. Conclusions relied on cross-sectional statistical analysis, since the same donors could not be followed over many years. Abundant cord blood beta clonotypes had fewer insertions, young adult naive repertoires showed a similar but weaker trend, and memory repertoires showed no such trend. Recombination models systematically underestimated out-of-frame TCR alpha sharing in monozygotic twins but agreed with sharing between unrelated individuals.

Libraries were constructed by 5' RACE. Data came from an Illumina HiSeq 2000. Template switching introduced a universal primer binding site; the final cDNA contained a unique molecular identifier, enabling accurate counting of TCR cDNA molecules. Specific primers in the conserved constant-segment region were used to synthesize first-strand cDNA for the TCR alpha and beta chains. To control for contamination, every cDNA library was double barcoded, receiving both a SMART-Mk sample barcode and Illumina barcodes. TruSeq adapter sequences along with Illumina sample barcodes were introduced in two successive PCR steps. The Illumina HiSeq platform was used with custom primers to sequence TCR alpha and beta cDNA libraries. For the original study's pipeline: Raw reads were processed with MiGEC to extract unique molecular identifiers, and MiXCR was used to determine CDR3 positions. For each individual, recombination models were inferred using an EM algorithm with the repgenHMM and IGoR tools. The tcR package in R was used for shared clonotype analysis, with sharing normalized by the product of cloneset sizes. To study raw recombination without the effects of thymic and clonal selection, out-of-frame nonproductive sequences were analyzed. TCRdb trimmed public reads at Q25 via fastp, called clones via MiXCR and kept in-frame beta chains. Here each entry gathers all rows of one CDR3 protein and keeps the most common genes and DNA. These V and J calls rely on TCRdb rather than the paper's analysis. This sample holds about 720,000 distinct CDR3 sequences; approximately 18% were observed only once. The top ten clones comprise 13% of the sample.

From the cysteine through the phenylalanine, the CDR3 covers 15 amino acids. Of all the DNA, just the CDR3 is kept, 45 bases in frame from base 1. Looking up the germline V gene yields CDR1 SGHRS and CDR2 YFSETQ. The junction carries 11 bases between V and J, which are trimmed by 0 bases and 4 bases respectively. Only healthy Caucasian donors were included. The twin cohort comprised three pairs of female monozygotic twins, all aged about 18 to 30 years. RNA for TCR libraries was isolated from peripheral blood mononuclear cells. These same records also appear under a second study, on T cells expressing NK-cell markers. Per the second study: Seven to nine donors provided sorted CD3+CD56+NKG2C+, CD3+CD56+NKG2C- and CD3+CD56-NKG2C+ T-cell subsets, whose TCR beta-chain repertoires were profiled. Most of the eight sequenced donors were HCMV-seropositive and one was HCMV-seronegative. To restrict sorting to alphabetaTCR-expressing T cells, an anti-gammadeltaTCR antibody was added in several experiments. In roughly 6 donors, the dominant CD3+CD56+NKG2C+ clonotypes ranked among the top 10 CD8+ clonotypes, making up roughly 1.0-8% of CD8+ T cells. Those dominant clonotypes were again the most abundant among CD3+CD56-NKG2C+ cells in several donors, at 28.3-60.1%. Whether the expanded NKG2C-expressing T cell clones were specific for HCMV antigens was left unclear. All eight donors whose samples were sequenced were randomly selected healthy volunteers, three of them men and five women. HCMV serostatus was determined by detecting HCMV-specific IgG in serum with a commercial ELISA kit. Bulk peripheral blood T-cell repertoires were additionally sequenced from unsorted PBMC for 5 or 6 donors. MIGEC was used to demultiplex reads and group reads by UMI, and MiTCR was used to assemble and quantify clonotypes. Only TCR cDNA sequences supported by at least two reads were kept to exclude erroneous sequences. The tcR package was used for downstream repertoire analysis, and clonotypes were matched across fractions by CDR3 nucleotide sequence plus V segment. VDJmatch was used to annotate antigen specificity against VDJdb, with one amino acid substitution in CDR3 allowed.

The sample was PBMCs. The TCR originated in a woman between 18 and 29 years old in good health. The rearrangement combines TRBV5-1 with TRBJ2-1, with the D gene too uncertain to name. For the CDR3, the sequence is CASSLGLPKYNEQFF. The sequenced DNA: TGCGCCAGCAGCTTGGGGCTACCTAAGTACAATGAGCAGTTCTTC.